The 19 T cell receptor beta chains listed next were all sequenced from one sample in a study of T cells in Graves' hyperthyroidism and ophthalmopathy (dated by TCRdb to between 2018 and 2020). The protocol used for the library was multiplex PCR. The data were produced on an Illumina HiSeq 2000. The TCR beta CDR3 regions were amplified from the RNA transcripts. For the first round of RT-PCR on the TCR CDR3, the HTBI primer set was used together with the Qiagen OneStep RT-PCR kit. The public sequencing data were trimmed at Q25 with fastp and processed into clonotypes with MiXCR by TCRdb, which kept only in-frame beta chains. CDR3 protein sequences are deduplicated, and each keeps its most common genes and DNA. This sample has about 570,000 distinct CDR3 sequences in its table, and around 13% of those were observed once. The top ten clonotypes cover around 14% of the sample. The sample taken for sequencing was blood. These receptors were obtained from a woman between 40 and 55 years old with Graves' hyperthyroidism.

This clonotype was seen ten or more times. V is TRBV27 and J is TRBJ2-7; 7 positions agree with TRBD1. The CDR3 runs 13 residues. Germline-derived CDR1 and CDR2 are MNHEY and SMNVEV (reference sequence). V shed 4 bases and J 2 bases; nucleotides not matched to a gene: 2. Here the CDR3 DNA reads TGTGCCAGCAGTTCGACAGGGCCCTACGAGCAGTACTTC. Translated, it gives CASSSTGPYEQYF.

This clonotype was seen only a few times. The V gene is TRBV27, the J gene TRBJ2-7; tentative D call: TRBD1 (5 bases). The CDR3 is 17 amino acids. Trimming removed 2 bases from V and 6 bases from J, with 23 bases in between. Germline lookup yields CDR1 MNHEY and CDR2 SMNVEV (reference sequence). CDR3 region: CASSLTPTATTRFEQYF. CDR3 DNA: TGTGCCAGCAGTTTAACCCCGACAGCCACTACCCGTTTCGAGCAGTACTTC.

This clonotype was counted a few times. The chain employs TRBV7-3 and TRBJ2-2; unclear D gene. CDR3 length: 14 amino acids. Per the germline V gene, CDR1 is SGHTA and CDR2 is FQGTGA. Trimming pared 5 bases from V and 5 bases from J, leaving 12 bases between. The CDR3 coding sequence is TGTGCCAGCAGCCCCTCTTCGTTTACCGGGGAGCTGTTTTTT. The encoded protein is CASSPSSFTGELFF.

This clonotype showed up many times. V gene TRBV5-1 combines with J gene TRBJ2-2; D gene uncertain. V was cut by 0 bases and J by 1 base, with 13 bases left in between. The germline CDR1 and CDR2 sequences are SGHRS and YFSETQ. The CDR3 is 17 residues long. CDR3 in amino acids: CASSLVDPTLNTGELFF. CDR3 coding DNA: TGCGCCAGCAGCTTGGTTGACCCAACCCTGAACACCGGGGAGCTGTTTTTT.

This clonotype came up many times. The V call is TRBV6-1, the J call TRBJ2-7, with TRBD1 matching 8 bases. The germline V gene encodes CDR1 MNHNS and CDR2 SASEGT. With V trimmed by 6 bases and J by 2 bases, 6 bases remained unmatched. CDR3 length equals 14 residues. The CDR3 loop reads CASRAPQGAYEQYF. Written as DNA, the CDR3 is TGTGCCAGCAGAGCCCCACAGGGGGCCTACGAGCAGTACTTC.

This clonotype was observed many times. This chain links TRBV20-1 with TRBJ2-2; D might be TRBD1 (7 bases). Germline loops: CDR1 DFQATT, CDR2 SNEGSKA (reference sequence). CDR3 length: 15 residues. Trimming left V 1 base short and J 5 bases short, with 14 bases between. CDR3 nucleotide sequence: TGCAGTGCTAGAGTTTCAGGGGGGATGACCGGGGAGCTGTTTTTT. Translated: CSARVSGGMTGELFF.

This clonotype was observed a few times. At one boundary the junction diverges from the germline segment, which might be a read error. The gene calls are TRBV6-1 and TRBJ2-1; 7 bases agree with TRBD2. Per germline, CDR1 MNHNS and CDR2 SASEGT. There are 18 residues in the CDR3. Written as DNA, the CDR3 is TGTGCCAGCAGTAAAGCCCTAGCGGCTAGCGGTCTCTACAATGAGCAGTTCTTC. Its translation: CASSKALAASGLYNEQFF.

In this sample, this clonotype turned up many times. This chain connects TRBV28 to TRBJ2-5; TRBD2 matches at 8 bases. V shed 4 bases and J 6 bases; nucleotides not matched to a gene: 7. This CDR3 comprises 14 residues. Germline assignment: CDR1 MDHEN and CDR2 SYDVKM. CDR3 coding DNA: TGTGCCAGCAGTTCCCCGACTAGCGTGCAGACCCAGTACTTC. It yields the protein CASSSPTSVQTQYF.

This clonotype was counted a few times. The CDR3 bases are TGCGCCAGCAGCCCGCAGAGGGGGCGAAATGAAAAACTGTTTTTT. Its translation: CASSPQRGRNEKLFF. The genes are TRBV5-1 and TRBJ1-4; 7 positions match TRBD1. The trim removed 4 bases at V and 5 bases at J, leaving 8 bases unmatched. The CDR3 has 15 amino acids. Germline V gene data show CDR1 as SGHRS and CDR2 as YFSETQ.

This clonotype was seen repeatedly, ten times or more. The rearrangement joins TRBV12-3 or TRBV12-4 to TRBJ2-3; 10 bases are shared with TRBD2. The length of the CDR3 is 16 residues. The V and J ends lost 5 bases and 2 bases, in that order; junction bases with no gene match: 7. In nucleotides, the CDR3 is TGTGCCAGCAGTCCTAGCGGGAGCGCCTTCACAGATACGCAGTATTTT. It translates to CASSPSGSAFTDTQYF.

This clonotype came up many times. V usage is TRBV2 and J usage is TRBJ2-5; TRBD2 is a possible D gene (5 bases). The CDR3 is 14 amino acids. Per the germline V gene, CDR1 is SNHLY and CDR2 is FYNNEI. V was cut by 7 bases and J by 2 bases, with 14 bases left in between. The CDR3 bases are TGTGCCAGCACGAGGGTCCCGCCTCAAGAGACCCAGTACTTC. Protein: CASTRVPPQETQYF.

V usage is TRBV6-2 or TRBV6-3 and J usage is TRBJ1-6, with D possibly being TRBD1 (5 bases). The V and J ends lost 0 bases and 8 bases respectively, with 11 bases between them. The CDR3 length is 15 residues. In germline, CDR1 is MNHEY, CDR2 SVGEGT. Here the CDR3 DNA reads TGTGCCAGCAGTTACTCGAGGGGATGGGATTCACCCCTCCACTTT. Its protein is CASSYSRGWDSPLHF.

This clonotype was recorded at least ten times. This chain uses TRBV11-2 with TRBJ2-3; a weak D match, TRBD2 (5 bases). V was pared by 2 bases and J by 0 bases, with 12 bases between. CDR3 size: 16 residues. Germline CDR1 and CDR2: SGHAT and FQNNGV. CDR3 protein: CASSLRAVTSTDTQYF. CDR3 DNA sequence: TGTGCCAGCAGCTTACGAGCGGTAACAAGCACAGATACGCAGTATTTT.

This clonotype was counted many times. The chain links TRBV5-1 to TRBJ2-3; 7 bases line up with TRBD2. Losses at the gene ends were 4 bases for V and 0 bases for J; bases not matched to a gene: 8. Germline CDR1 reads SGHRS; CDR2 reads YFSETQ. The CDR3 spans 16 residues. In DNA, the CDR3 is TGCGCCAGCAGCACGAACGTGGGAGGGAGCACAGATACGCAGTATTTT. Amino acid sequence: CASSTNVGGSTDTQYF.

This clonotype came up a few times. The V gene is TRBV9, the J gene TRBJ1-5; TRBD1 matches at 9 bases. Germline CDR1 reads SGDLS; CDR2 reads YYNGEE. Losses at the gene ends were 3 bases for V and 0 bases for J; bases not matched to a gene: 19. This CDR3 is built from 21 residues. In nucleotides, the CDR3 is TGTGCCAGCAGCGCCATTAACCGCTCGGGACAGGGAGATTATAGCAATCAGCCCCAGCATTTT. Translation: CASSAINRSGQGDYSNQPQHF.

This chain uses TRBV4-1 with TRBJ1-4; TRBD1 aligns across 8 bases. The CDR3 has 17 amino acids. V dropped 0 bases and J dropped 0; count of bases not matched to a gene: 3. Germline V lookup: CDR1 MGHRA, CDR2 YSYEKL. The CDR3 DNA sequence: TGCGCCAGCAGCCAAGACGGACAGGGAGCAACTAATGAAAAACTGTTTTTT. It encodes CASSQDGQGATNEKLFF.

The chain has TRBV24-1 and TRBJ1-2; 8 positions match TRBD1. CDR3 size: 15 residues. Germline assignment: CDR1 KGHDR and CDR2 SFDVKD. The junction had 9 bases not matched to a gene; V was cut back by 4 bases and J by 6 bases. The CDR3 DNA follows: TGTGCCACCAGTGACCCGGGGACAGGCATTGATGGCTACACCTTC. This codes for CATSDPGTGIDGYTF.

This clonotype was observed at least ten times. The V gene is TRBV6-1, the J gene TRBJ2-3; no definite D call. The V end was cut by 8 bases, the J end by 0 bases, with 9 bases between. The CDR3 runs to 13 residues. CDR1 is MNHNS and CDR2 is SASEGT in the germline V gene. CDR3 nucleotide sequence: TGTGCCAGCCGGGTCACAAGCACAGATACGCAGTATTTT. Residues: CASRVTSTDTQYF.

The V gene is TRBV19, the J gene TRBJ1-5, with 9 bases fitting TRBD1. This CDR3 is 15 amino acids long. Germline lookup yields CDR1 LNHDA and CDR2 SQIVND (reference sequence). V shed 5 bases and J 4 bases; nucleotides not matched to a gene: 6. DNA for the CDR3: TGTGCCAGTAGTCCCCGGACAGGGGCTAATCAGCCCCAGCATTTT. Its translation: CASSPRTGANQPQHF.